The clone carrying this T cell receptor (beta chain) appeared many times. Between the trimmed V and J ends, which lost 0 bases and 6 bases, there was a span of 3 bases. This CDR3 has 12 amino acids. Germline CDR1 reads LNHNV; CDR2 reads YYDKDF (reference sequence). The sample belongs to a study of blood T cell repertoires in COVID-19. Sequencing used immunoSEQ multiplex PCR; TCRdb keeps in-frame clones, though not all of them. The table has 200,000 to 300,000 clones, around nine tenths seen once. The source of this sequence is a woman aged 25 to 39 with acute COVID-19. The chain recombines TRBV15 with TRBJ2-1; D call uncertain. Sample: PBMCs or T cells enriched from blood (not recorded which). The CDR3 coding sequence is TGTGCCACCAGCAGAGATCTCAATGAGCAGTTCTTC. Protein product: CATSRDLNEQFF.